These 2 T cell receptor beta chains came from one sample sequenced in a study of cytomegalovirus exposure and HLA in healthy donors. Primers: 60 Vbeta forward and 13 Jbeta reverse. TCRdb's table, derived via immunoSEQ multiplex PCR, lists solely in-frame clones and lacks some. The profile shows around 200,000 clones, over 60% of them singletons. The specimen was PBMCs. Receptor source: a man aged 30 to 39 in good health and CMV-seropositive.

The chain recombines TRBV11-3 with TRBJ1-1; D is perhaps TRBD1 (5 bases). The CDR3 loop spans 14 amino acids. V was shortened by 4 bases and J by 5 bases, with 14 bases between the two germline ends. The germline V gene has CDR1 SGHNT and CDR2 YENEEA. In DNA form, the CDR3 reads TGTGCCAGCAGCTCCCCCACGGGGGGTACTGAAGCTTTCTTT. It codes for CASSSPTGGTEAFF. Full variable domain (rest looked up from reference TRBV11-3 and TRBJ1-1): EAGVVQSPRYKIIEKKQPVAFWCNPISGHNTLYWYLQNLGQGPELLIRYENEEAVDDSQLPKDRFSAERLKGVDSTLKIQPAELGDSAVYLCASSSPTGGTEAFFGQGTRLTVV.

CDR3 sequence reads: CASSATGTSTDTQYF. CDR3 sequence (DNA): TGTGCCAGCAGCGCGACAGGGACTAGCACAGATACGCAGTATTTT. This chain links TRBV9 with TRBJ2-3, with D tentatively TRBD1 (7 bases). Trimming left V 3 bases short and J 0 bases short, with 11 bases between. Germline values: CDR1 SGDLS, CDR2 YYNGEE. The CDR3 contains 15 residues.